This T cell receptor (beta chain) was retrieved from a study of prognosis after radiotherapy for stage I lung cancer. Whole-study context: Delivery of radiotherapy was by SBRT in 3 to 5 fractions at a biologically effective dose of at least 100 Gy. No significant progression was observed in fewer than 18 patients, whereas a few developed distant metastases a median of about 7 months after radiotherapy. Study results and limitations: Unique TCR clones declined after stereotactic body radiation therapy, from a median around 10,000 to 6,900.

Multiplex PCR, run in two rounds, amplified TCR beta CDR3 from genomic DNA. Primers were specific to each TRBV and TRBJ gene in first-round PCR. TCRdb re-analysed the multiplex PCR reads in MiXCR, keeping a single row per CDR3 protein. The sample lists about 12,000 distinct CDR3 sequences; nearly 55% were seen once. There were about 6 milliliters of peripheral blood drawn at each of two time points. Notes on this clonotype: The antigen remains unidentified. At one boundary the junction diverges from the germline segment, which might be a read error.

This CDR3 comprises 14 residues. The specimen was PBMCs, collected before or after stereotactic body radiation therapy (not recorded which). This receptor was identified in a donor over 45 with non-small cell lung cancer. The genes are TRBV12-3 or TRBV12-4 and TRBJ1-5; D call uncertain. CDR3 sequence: CASSSGIGNQPEHF. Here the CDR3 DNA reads TGTGCGAGCAGTTCGGGGATCGGCAATCAGCCCGAGCATTTT.